This T cell receptor (beta chain) was sequenced in a study of T cell repertoires in cytomegalovirus infection. Overall study: Public TCR beta signatures indicated both CMV infection and matching HLA type. Study-wide points: People with CMV and the relevant HLA were identified by cumulative public TCR beta family frequency.

Germline CDR1 DFQATT, CDR2 SNEGSKA (reference sequence). This CDR3 is built from 13 residues. V was pared by 6 bases and J by 4 bases, with 8 bases of the junction left unmatched. Each CDR3 protein is one row after TCRdb ran MiXCR on the reads. Of around 330,000 distinct CDR3 sequences in the sample, about a sixth were seen once. This clonotype was seen a handful of times. What it binds is unknown. This chain links TRBV20-1 with TRBJ1-2; 7 nucleotides align to TRBD1. Sequencing was done on a sample of PBMCs. The TCR comes from a human donor in good health (CMV status not recorded). Some clones in this sample may be carry-over from other donors' samples. The CDR3 sequence is CSAPDRLGYGYTF. CDR3 bases: TGCAGTGCCCCGGACAGGCTCGGCTATGGCTACACCTTC.